Below, 23 T cell receptor beta chains from the same sample are listed, as sequenced in a study of blood T cell repertoires in COVID-19. The method was immunoSEQ multiplex PCR; TCRdb's version includes in-frame clones alone and lacks a portion of them. The sample gives roughly 230,000 clones, roughly four fifths of which show up once; approximately 7.4% is in the top ten. Sequenced: peripheral blood. The receptors derive from a woman in her forties or fifties with acute or convalescent COVID-19.

The chain couples TRBV5-1 to TRBJ1-5, with D perhaps matching TRBD1 (5 bases). CDR1 SGHRS and CDR2 YFSETQ come from the germline V gene. The germline V and J ends were trimmed by 1 base and 0 bases, with 8 bases remaining between them. The CDR3 length is 15 residues. The CDR3 sequence: CASSLTGVSNQPQHF. In nucleotides, the CDR3 is TGCGCCAGCAGCTTGACAGGTGTTAGCAATCAGCCCCAGCATTTT.

The chain combines TRBV28 with TRBJ1-4, with TRBD1 identical over 8 bases. There are 14 residues in the CDR3. The ends lost 6 bases at V and 8 bases at J; junction bases unmatched: 8. Germline V lookup: CDR1 MDHEN, CDR2 SYDVKM. The CDR3 DNA reads TGTGCCAGCAGAGGACAGGGTCGGGGCGAAAAACTGTTTTTT. Protein sequence: CASRGQGRGEKLFF.

The gene calls are TRBV2 and TRBJ2-7, with 8 positions matching TRBD1. Germline V CDR1 and CDR2: SNHLY, FYNNEI. The CDR3 is 19 residues long. V lost 5 bases, J lost 0 bases, and 18 bases stayed unmatched. CDR3 sequence: CASSNGQGGDAGNSYEQYF. DNA of the CDR3: TGTGCCAGCAGTAACGGACAGGGTGGAGACGCGGGGAACTCCTACGAGCAGTACTTC. Complete variable domain (other parts from reference TRBV2 and TRBJ2-7): EPEVTQTPSHQVTQMGQEVILRCVPISNHLYFYWYRQILGQKVEFLVSFYNNEISEKSEIFDDQFSVERPDGSNFTLKIRSTKLEDSAMYFCASSNGQGGDAGNSYEQYFGPGTRLTVT.

V is TRBV5-4 and J is TRBJ1-4, with 7 bases lining up with TRBD1. Germline V gene sequence: CDR1 SGHNT, CDR2 YYREEE (reference sequence). Unmatched junction bases numbered 9, after V lost 3 bases and J lost 4 bases. CDR3 length equals 16 residues. The CDR3 DNA reads TGTGCCAGCAGCTCCACAGGGGTCTCTAGTAATGAAAAACTGTTTTTT. It codes for CASSSTGVSSNEKLFF. Full variable domain (outside the CDR3, taken from reference TRBV5-4 and TRBJ1-4): ETGVTQSPTHLIKTRGQQVTLRCSSQSGHNTVSWYQQALGQGPQFIFQYYREEENGRGNFPPRFSGLQFPNYSSELNVNALELDDSALYLCASSSTGVSSNEKLFFGSGTQLSVL.

V usage is TRBV2 and J usage is TRBJ2-5; a possible D gene is TRBD2 (6 bases). CDR3 length equals 14 residues. Germline-derived CDR1 and CDR2 are SNHLY and FYNNEI. Trimming took off 3 bases at V and 5 bases at J, with 13 bases between the two ends. CDR3: CASSDWRREETQYF. In DNA, the CDR3 is TGTGCCAGCAGTGACTGGCGGAGGGAGGAGACCCAGTACTTC.

CDR3 sequence (DNA): TGTGCCAGCAGCTTACAGGCGGGGGGAGGCCTCACAGATACGCAGTATTTT. Protein: CASSLQAGGGLTDTQYF. This chain joins TRBV7-2 and TRBJ2-3; 8 bases are shared with TRBD2. V shed 2 bases, J shed 2 bases, and the junction held 9 bases outside the gene matches. The germline gives CDR1 SGHTA, CDR2 FQGNSA. The CDR3 has 17 amino acids. Supplemented by reference TRBV7-2 and TRBJ2-3, the full variable domain reads GAGVSQSPSNKVTEKGKDVELRCDPISGHTALYWYRQSLGQGLEFLIYFQGNSAPDKSGLPSDRFSAERTGGSVSTLTIQRTQQEDSAVYLCASSLQAGGGLTDTQYFGPGTRLTVL.

The chain couples TRBV4-2 to TRBJ2-2; D perhaps matches TRBD1 (6 bases). The CDR3 is made up of 16 amino acids. CDR1 is LGHNA and CDR2 is YNFKEQ in the germline V gene. V shed 5 bases and J shed 2 bases, with 15 bases lying between them. The CDR3 DNA is TGTGCCAGCAGCTCCGCCGGGACAAGTAACACCGGGGAGCTGTTTTTT. This codes for CASSSAGTSNTGELFF.

The chain employs TRBV12-3 or TRBV12-4 and TRBJ2-1; D gene unclear. The CDR3 is 11 residues long. Trimming took off 4 bases at V and 8 bases at J, with 6 bases between the two ends. The CDR3 spells CASSSIHEQFF. DNA of the CDR3: TGTGCCAGCAGTTCAATTCATGAGCAGTTCTTC.

This chain links TRBV27 with TRBJ2-5, with 11 bases fitting TRBD2. Germline CDR1 reads MNHEY; CDR2 reads SMNVEV (reference sequence). This CDR3 comprises 15 residues. V was pared by 4 bases and J by 1 base, with 2 bases of the junction left unmatched. CDR3 DNA sequence: TGTGCCAGCAGTTCCGGGACTAGCGGCCAAGAGACCCAGTACTTC. Translation gives CASSSGTSGQETQYF.

The chain is built from TRBV5-4 and TRBJ2-1, with 7 bases matching TRBD2. Germline V gene sequence: CDR1 SGHNT, CDR2 YYREEE (reference sequence). The V and J ends lost 6 bases and 7 bases, in that order; junction bases with no gene match: 10. This CDR3 has 14 amino acids. CDR3 residues: CASNSGLEKNEQFF. In DNA, the CDR3 is TGTGCCAGCAACTCAGGACTAGAGAAAAATGAGCAGTTCTTC.

The genes are TRBV2 and TRBJ2-1; D possibly corresponds to TRBD2 (5 bases). This CDR3 contains 15 residues. CDR1 and CDR2 from the germline V gene are SNHLY and FYNNEI. V shed 6 bases and J shed 6 bases, with 18 bases lying between them. DNA of the CDR3: TGTGCCAGCAGGAGGACTTCCGGTGAGGCCAATGAGCAGTTCTTC. It translates to CASRRTSGEANEQFF.

V and J are TRBV2 and TRBJ2-2; D perhaps matches TRBD2 (5 bases). The CDR3 has 13 amino acids. V was trimmed by 3 bases and J by 7 bases, leaving 9 bases between them. Germline V lookup: CDR1 SNHLY, CDR2 FYNNEI. The CDR3 here is CASSERAGGELFF. CDR3 sequence (DNA): TGTGCCAGCAGTGAGAGGGCCGGCGGGGAGCTGTTTTTT.

The CDR3 reads CASRQGQGLYYEQYF. Written as DNA, the CDR3 is TGTGCCAGCAGGCAAGGACAGGGTCTGTACTACGAGCAGTACTTC. The J gene is TRBJ2-7, the V gene TRBV6-5; 8 nucleotides match TRBD1. The CDR3 spans 15 residues. V shed 6 bases, J shed 3 bases, and the junction held 10 bases outside the gene matches. The V gene's germline CDR1 is MNHEY and CDR2 SVGAGI.

This clone was recorded once. CDR3 coding DNA: TGCGCCAGCAGCTTGGTAACCAGCGGTGCCTACGAGCAGTACTTC. Its translation is CASSLVTSGAYEQYF. The rearrangement joins TRBV5-1 to TRBJ2-7; maybe TRBD2 (5 bases). The CDR3 totals 15 residues. Germline lookup yields CDR1 SGHRS and CDR2 YFSETQ. V dropped 0 bases and J dropped 2 bases, with 12 bases sitting between them. Full variable domain (remainder filled in from reference TRBV5-1 and TRBJ2-7): KAGVTQTPRYLIKTRGQQVTLSCSPISGHRSVSWYQQTPGQGLQFLFEYFSETQRNKGNFPGRFSGRQFSNSRSEMNVSTLELGDSALYLCASSLVTSGAYEQYFGPGTRLTVT.

The rearrangement joins TRBV6-2 or TRBV6-3 to TRBJ2-1; weak D call: TRBD2 (5 bases). The length of the CDR3 is 13 residues. Trimming pared 2 bases from V and 7 bases from J, leaving 9 bases between. CDR1 MNHEY and CDR2 SVGEGT come from the germline V gene. CDR3 sequence: CASSYRSGNEQFF. DNA for the CDR3: TGTGCCAGCAGTTACCGTTCGGGGAATGAGCAGTTCTTC.

The gene calls are TRBV7-9 and TRBJ2-7; the match to TRBD1 covers 8 bases. CDR1 SEHNR and CDR2 FQNEAQ come from the germline V gene (reference sequence). V dropped 7 bases and J dropped 6; count of bases not matched to a gene: 8. This CDR3 comprises 13 residues. CDR3 in amino acids: CASTGQGLAEQYF. The CDR3 DNA is TGTGCCAGCACTGGACAGGGACTGGCCGAGCAGTACTTC.

There are a few counts of this clone. The chain is built from TRBV3-1 (or the pseudogene TRBV3-2) and TRBJ2-7, with no clear D. This CDR3 is 14 amino acids long. The germline V gene has CDR1 LGHDT and CDR2 YNNKEL (reference sequence). Deletions cut 1 base from V and 2 bases from J, with 9 bases between. CDR3 loop: CASSQGPRAYEQYF. DNA of the CDR3: TGTGCCAGCAGCCAAGGCCCTCGGGCCTACGAGCAGTACTTC.

V gene TRBV4-3 combines with J gene TRBJ2-2, with D perhaps TRBD2 (5 bases). V was trimmed by 4 bases and J by 6 bases, leaving 9 bases between them. Germline CDR1 is LGHNA and CDR2 is YSLEER. There are 13 residues in the CDR3. Here the CDR3 reads CASSLPGAGELFF. In DNA, the CDR3 is TGCGCCAGCAGCCTCCCCGGGGCCGGGGAGCTGTTTTTT.

The chain carries TRBV3-1 (or the pseudogene TRBV3-2) and TRBJ1-2; maybe TRBD1 (6 bases). The CDR3 runs 15 residues. Per the germline V gene, CDR1 is LGHDT and CDR2 is YNNKEL (reference sequence). Trimming cost V 0 bases and J 4 bases, with 12 bases left between them. The CDR3 here is CASSQDRGPVYGYTF. CDR3 nucleotides: TGTGCCAGCAGCCAAGACAGGGGACCGGTCTATGGCTACACCTTC.

V is TRBV3-1 (or the pseudogene TRBV3-2) and J is TRBJ2-2; no reliable D call. The germline V and J ends were trimmed by 5 bases and 4 bases, with 5 bases remaining between them. Germline V gene data show CDR1 as LGHDT and CDR2 as YNNKEL (reference sequence). The CDR3 contains 12 residues. As DNA, the CDR3 is TGTGCCAGCAGCGACTTCACCGGGGAGCTGTTTTTT. It encodes CASSDFTGELFF.

This chain links TRBV2 with TRBJ2-7; D call uncertain. The V and J ends lost 8 bases and 0 bases respectively, with 26 bases between them. The CDR3 length is 18 residues. Germline values: CDR1 SNHLY, CDR2 FYNNEI. The CDR3 region has the DNA TGTGCCAGCTGGAATGCGGAACCAACTCGTAGGAGCTCCTACGAGCAGTACTTC. Translation gives CASWNAEPTRRSSYEQYF.

The chain is built from TRBV5-1 and TRBJ2-7, with D tentatively TRBD2 (5 bases). V shed 2 bases and J shed 7 bases, with 16 bases lying between them. The CDR3 contains 14 residues. Germline V CDR1 and CDR2: SGHRS, YFSETQ. This chain's CDR3 is CASSFSADTKEQYF. The DNA for the CDR3 is TGCGCCAGCAGCTTCTCAGCGGATACTAAGGAGCAGTACTTC.

This chain connects TRBV2 to TRBJ1-5, with D maybe TRBD1 (5 bases). The CDR3 is 17 amino acids. CDR1 and CDR2 from the germline V gene are SNHLY and FYNNEI. Trimming removed 3 bases from V and 2 bases from J, with 17 bases in between. The CDR3 coding sequence is TGTGCCAGCAGTGAGAATCCCTGGCAGGGTGGCAATCAGCCCCAGCATTTT. Amino acids: CASSENPWQGGNQPQHF.